This T cell receptor (beta chain) was obtained from a study of T cells after posttransplantation cyclophosphamide. Study-wide results and caveats: Recipient CMV seropositivity and CMV reactivation strongly tracked TRB clonality. Tissue-infiltrating T cells from skin or gut overlapped little with blood T cells.

As to this clone: The target antigen is unknown.

Measured with immunoSEQ multiplex PCR; TCRdb has only the in-frame clones, and not every one. The sample records 20,000 to 25,000 clones, roughly 90% being singletons. Sampled 1 year posttransplant, controls received myeloablative marrow transplants, methotrexate and a calcineurin inhibitor. The sequencing here drew on PBMCs, taken after an allogeneic stem cell transplant with a calcineurin inhibitor and methotrexate. The clonotype was recovered from a female patient aged 50-60 years who received an allogeneic stem cell transplant from an unrelated donor, was CMV-positive, and had chronic GVHD only. These T cells may partly come from the graft donor.

CDR3 sequence (DNA): TGTGCCAGCAGCTTAGCGCAGGGACTCACCTACGAGCAGTACTTC. Translated, it gives CASSLAQGLTYEQYF. V gene TRBV7-9 combines with J gene TRBJ2-7, with D perhaps matching TRBD2 (6 bases). The V gene's germline CDR1 is SEHNR and CDR2 FQNEAQ (reference sequence). The CDR3 runs 15 residues. Trimming took 0 bases from V and 2 from J, leaving 11 bases between them.